The 23 T cell receptor beta chains presented below share a single source sample, sequenced in a study of beta chain features in type 1 diabetes. What was sequenced were expressed TCRB transcripts, since all of the isolated RNA had been reverse transcribed. The method was immunoSEQ multiplex PCR; TCRdb's version includes in-frame clones alone and lacks a portion of them. The sample lists approximately 37,000 clones, roughly two thirds occurring once. Input material: Tregs from blood. Every receptor here comes from a woman aged 25 to 39 in good health.

The chain couples TRBV4-2 to TRBJ2-3, with TRBD2 matching 9 bases. The CDR3 length is 15 residues. Per the germline V gene, CDR1 is LGHNA and CDR2 is YNFKEQ. V gave up 2 bases and J gave up 7 bases; unmatched junction bases: 7. The CDR3 here is CASSQLAGQENTQYF. As DNA, the CDR3 is TGTGCCAGCAGCCAACTAGCGGGACAAGAGAATACGCAGTATTTT.

This rearrangement joins TRBV2 to TRBJ2-2, with TRBD2 matching 13 bases. Germline values: CDR1 SNHLY, CDR2 FYNNEI. With V trimmed by 7 bases and J by 4 bases, 6 bases remained unmatched. This CDR3 is built from 16 residues. DNA of the CDR3: TGTGCCAGCACTCGGACTAGCGGGAGCGGCACCGGGGAGCTGTTTTTT. Encoded protein: CASTRTSGSGTGELFF.

The rearrangement joins TRBV27 to TRBJ2-7, with D possibly being TRBD1 (5 bases). The CDR3 spans 12 residues. V was cut by 5 bases and J by 6 bases, with 11 bases left in between. Germline CDR1 and CDR2: MNHEY and SMNVEV (reference sequence). Here the CDR3 DNA reads TGTGCCAGCAGTCCAGGGCCGGCCGAGCAGTACTTC. Amino acids: CASSPGPAEQYF.

This chain's CDR3 is CASSPLAGLSYNEQFF. CDR3 coding DNA: TGTGCCAGTTCCCCACTAGCGGGACTCTCTTACAATGAGCAGTTCTTC. This chain uses TRBV27 with TRBJ2-1; 10 bases match TRBD2. V gave up 9 bases and J gave up 4 bases; unmatched junction bases: 12. The germline CDR1 and CDR2 sequences are MNHEY and SMNVEV (reference sequence). This CDR3 has 16 amino acids.

V gene TRBV4-3 combines with J gene TRBJ2-7; a possible D gene is TRBD2 (6 bases). CDR1 is LGHNA, CDR2 YSLEER, per germline. There are 15 residues in the CDR3. Trimming shortened V by 1 base and J by 4 bases, and 14 bases separated the two germline ends. The CDR3 reads CASSQAYGSFYEQYF. Written as DNA, the CDR3 is TGCGCCAGCAGCCAAGCCTACGGGAGTTTTTACGAGCAGTACTTC.

This clone appeared a few times. This chain joins TRBV6-6 and TRBJ1-2; 8 nucleotides line up with TRBD1. This CDR3 comprises 14 residues. The germline V gene encodes CDR1 MNHNY and CDR2 SVGAGI (reference sequence). V shed 4 bases, J shed 4 bases, and the junction held 5 bases outside the gene matches. The CDR3 region has the DNA TGTGCCAGCAGTTTCGGACAGGGAGGCTATGGCTACACCTTC. As protein: CASSFGQGGYGYTF.

The genes are TRBV5-1 and TRBJ1-2; TRBD1 aligns across 8 bases. Trimming took 4 bases from V and 6 from J; bases not matched to a gene: 5. Per the germline V gene, CDR1 is SGHRS and CDR2 is YFSETQ. This CDR3 is 13 amino acids long. The CDR3 DNA follows: TGCGCCAGCAGCAGAGGACAGGGCGATGGCTACACCTTC. Protein product: CASSRGQGDGYTF.

In its sample, this clone was seen a few times. This chain joins TRBV7-8 and TRBJ2-7; D perhaps matches TRBD2 (6 bases). Germline V gene sequence: CDR1 SGHVS, CDR2 FQNEAQ. This CDR3 contains 13 residues. V shed 3 bases and J shed 9 bases, with 15 bases lying between them. CDR3 in DNA: TGTGCCAGCAGCTTGGTTGGCGGGATGTTGCAGTACTTC. It yields the protein CASSLVGGMLQYF. Variable domain in full (rest from reference TRBV7-8 and TRBJ2-7): GAGVSQSPRYKVAKRGQDVALRCDPISGHVSLFWYQQALGQGPEFLTYFQNEAQLDKSGLPSDRFFAERPEGSVSTLKIQRTQQEDSAVYLCASSLVGGMLQYFGPGTRLTVT.

The rearrangement links TRBV27 to TRBJ2-1; D possibly corresponds to TRBD2 (5 bases). The CDR3 runs to 15 residues. Trimming shortened V by 3 bases and J by 9 bases, and 18 bases separated the two germline ends. Per germline, CDR1 MNHEY and CDR2 SMNVEV (reference sequence). The CDR3 DNA reads as TGTGCCAGCAGTTTGCCCGGACTCCGGGCGAGTGAGCAGTTCTTC. The encoded protein is CASSLPGLRASEQFF.

The V gene is TRBV7-9, the J gene TRBJ2-1; no reliable D call. This CDR3 has 16 residues. The germline V gene has CDR1 SEHNR and CDR2 FQNEAQ (reference sequence). V was clipped by 3 bases and J by 6 bases, with 18 bases between them. This CDR3 reads CASSFDGLRARNEQFF. In nucleotides, the CDR3 is TGTGCCAGCAGCTTTGACGGGTTGCGAGCGCGCAATGAGCAGTTCTTC.

The genes are TRBV27 and TRBJ2-7; 13 nucleotides line up with TRBD2. CDR3 length: 19 residues. Germline CDR1 and CDR2: MNHEY and SMNVEV (reference sequence). After removal of 3 bases from V and 2 bases from J, the junction contained 13 bases not matched to a gene. CDR3 loop: CASSFKGRTSGSPTYEQYF. The CDR3, as DNA: TGTGCCAGCAGTTTTAAGGGAAGGACTAGCGGGAGTCCGACCTACGAGCAGTACTTC.

This clone was observed a handful of times. The V gene is TRBV11-1, the J gene TRBJ2-5, with 12 bases lining up with TRBD2. CDR3 size: 14 residues. CDR1 and CDR2 (germline): SGHAT, FQDESV (reference sequence). The J segment lost 11 bases and the V segment lost 4 bases, leaving 8 bases of the junction unmatched. The CDR3 is CASSYGLAGSEQYF. The DNA for the CDR3 is TGTGCCAGCAGCTATGGACTAGCGGGATCAGAGCAGTACTTC.

The chain is built from TRBV29-1 and TRBJ2-7, with 9 bases aligning to TRBD1. This CDR3 has 16 residues. Trimming cost V 4 bases and J 6 bases; bases outside gene matches: 16. Germline V gene lookup returns CDR1 SQVTM and CDR2 ANQGSEA. This CDR3 is CSVVAHGTGQIFEQYF. The DNA of the CDR3 is TGCAGCGTTGTGGCCCATGGGACAGGGCAAATATTCGAGCAGTACTTC.

This clone was counted between two and nine times. The J gene is TRBJ2-1, the V gene TRBV6-5; D is undetermined. Germline lookup yields CDR1 MNHEY and CDR2 SVGAGI. CDR3 length: 11 amino acids. V dropped 6 bases and J dropped 4 bases, with 4 bases sitting between them. The CDR3 loop reads CASSVYNEQFF. The DNA of the CDR3 is TGTGCCAGCAGCGTTTACAATGAGCAGTTCTTC.

J is TRBJ2-2 and V is TRBV5-1; TRBD1 is a possible D gene (6 bases). The CDR3 is made up of 13 amino acids. The germline CDR1 and CDR2 sequences are SGHRS and YFSETQ. V was shortened by 2 bases and J by 7 bases, with 9 bases between the two germline ends. The CDR3 region has the DNA TGCGCCAGCAGCTTAGGACAGAGCGGGGAGCTGTTTTTT. Protein: CASSLGQSGELFF.

J is TRBJ2-1 and V is TRBV18; no reliable D call. This CDR3 contains 14 residues. Germline V gene lookup returns CDR1 KGHSH and CDR2 LQKENI. V lost 1 base and J 0 bases, leaving 4 bases between the germline ends. CDR3 in amino acids: CASSPRGSYNEQFF. The DNA of the CDR3 is TGTGCCAGCTCACCACGAGGCTCCTACAATGAGCAGTTCTTC. The full variable domain, rest sourced from reference TRBV18 and TRBJ2-1, is NAGVMQNPRHLVRRRGQEARLRCSPMKGHSHVYWYRQLPEEGLKFMVYLQKENIIDESGMPKERFSAEFPKEGPSILRIQQVVRGDSAAYFCASSPRGSYNEQFFGPGTRLTVL.

V and J are TRBV18 and TRBJ1-5; TRBD1 is a possible D gene (6 bases). In germline, CDR1 is KGHSH, CDR2 LQKENI. V was shortened by 6 bases and J by 1 base, with 13 bases between the two germline ends. This CDR3 has 15 amino acids. This CDR3 reads CASSGQGQSNQPQHF. CDR3 nucleotides: TGTGCCAGCTCGGGCCAAGGACAGAGCAATCAGCCCCAGCATTTT.

The rearrangement uses TRBV20-1 and TRBJ2-1, with 9 bases matching TRBD2. This CDR3 region has 11 residues. Germline CDR1 DFQATT, CDR2 SNEGSKA (reference sequence). The J segment lost 16 bases and the V segment lost 1 base, leaving 5 bases of the junction unmatched. CDR3 in amino acids: CSARGGTSKFF. The CDR3 bases are TGCAGTGCTAGAGGGGGGACTAGCAAATTCTTC.

This clone was seen a handful of times. The chain combines TRBV27 with TRBJ2-5; 10 nucleotides line up with TRBD1. The CDR3 loop spans 17 amino acids. Germline CDR1 reads MNHEY; CDR2 reads SMNVEV (reference sequence). Germline trimming cut 8 bases from V and 1 base from J; bases unmatched to any gene: 13. CDR3 DNA: TGTGCCAGCCGTACGACAGGGGGCGCGGTAGTCCAAGAGACCCAGTACTTC. Translation gives CASRTTGGAVVQETQYF.

The genes are TRBV10-3 and TRBJ2-5; 14 nucleotides agree with TRBD2. Looked up from germline, CDR1 is ENHRY and CDR2 is SYGVKD. This CDR3 has 15 amino acids. V shed 4 bases, J shed 7 bases, and the junction held 5 bases outside the gene matches. This chain's CDR3 is CAISGGLAGVGTQYF. The CDR3 nucleotides are TGTGCCATCAGTGGGGGACTAGCGGGAGTGGGGACCCAGTACTTC.

The chain employs TRBV2 and TRBJ2-3; 7 positions agree with TRBD2. J gave up 0 bases and V 5 bases, and 5 bases lay outside the gene matches. Germline CDR1 and CDR2: SNHLY and FYNNEI. CDR3 size: 15 residues. CDR3 region: CASSPTSSSTDTQYF. CDR3 bases: TGTGCCAGCAGTCCGACTAGCAGTAGCACAGATACGCAGTATTTT.

The chain combines TRBV7-2 with TRBJ1-3; 9 nucleotides align to TRBD1. V trimming: 5 bases; J trimming: 4 bases; junction bases outside the gene matches: 6. The germline gives CDR1 SGHTA, CDR2 FQGNSA. The CDR3 has 15 amino acids. CDR3 protein: CASSTGQGMGNTIYF. DNA for the CDR3: TGTGCCAGCAGCACGGGACAGGGTATGGGAAACACCATATATTTT.

This chain connects TRBV9 to TRBJ2-2, with 7 bases fitting TRBD1. Germline trimming cut 4 bases from V and 5 bases from J; bases unmatched to any gene: 8. This CDR3 contains 15 residues. Germline V gene sequence: CDR1 SGDLS, CDR2 YYNGEE. The CDR3 here is CASSRGGVFTGELFF. In DNA form, the CDR3 reads TGTGCCAGCAGCCGAGGGGGCGTATTTACCGGGGAGCTGTTTTTT. Full variable domain (rest looked up from reference TRBV9 and TRBJ2-2): DSGVTQTPKHLITATGQRVTLRCSPRSGDLSVYWYQQSLDQGLQFLIQYYNGEERAKGNILERFSAQQFPDLHSELNLSSLELGDSALYFCASSRGGVFTGELFFGEGSRLTVL.